The 14 T cell receptor beta chains below all came from one sample that was sequenced in a study of CD8+ T cells in alopecia areata. Treatment given: oral pan-JAK inhibitor, 5-10 mg twice daily. Sequencing relied on a cDNA template that was reverse transcribed from extracted RNA. Data came from immunoSEQ multiplex PCR; TCRdb stores just in-frame clones and leaves some out. The sample has around 100,000 clones; about nine tenths are singletons. The starting material was CD8+ T cells sorted from blood, obtained between weeks 30 and 35, from a patient treated with tofacitinib. These receptors came from a human donor with alopecia areata.

The V and J genes are TRBV30 and TRBJ1-1; the D gene is possibly TRBD1 (5 bases). Between the trimmed V and J ends, which lost 3 bases and 0 bases, there was a span of 14 bases. Germline CDR1 is GTSNPN and CDR2 is SVGIG (reference sequence). The CDR3 consists of 15 residues. CDR3 region: CAWSEGRQMNTEAFF. As DNA, the CDR3 is TGTGCCTGGAGCGAGGGTAGACAGATGAACACTGAAGCTTTCTTT.

This clone has a single count. V usage is TRBV10-2 and J usage is TRBJ2-7; D unresolved. Germline CDR1 is WSHSY and CDR2 is SAAADI. V lost 0 bases to trimming and J lost 4 bases, with 1 base between them. This CDR3 spans 11 amino acids. The CDR3 DNA sequence: TGCGCCAGCAGTGAGTCATACGAGCAGTACTTC. Amino acid sequence: CASSESYEQYF.

V and J are TRBV6-6 and TRBJ2-7, with D possibly matching TRBD1 (5 bases). CDR1 is MNHNY and CDR2 is SVGAGI in the germline V gene (reference sequence). Trimming stripped 5 bases from V and 3 bases from J, with 14 bases between. This CDR3 region has 14 residues. The CDR3 region has the DNA TGTGCCAGCAGTGTAGGGGAATTCTACTACGAGCAGTACTTC. This codes for CASSVGEFYYEQYF.

The CDR3 nucleotides are TGTGCCAGCAGTTGGGTTAACACCGGGGAGCTGTTTTTT. It yields the protein CASSWVNTGELFF. This chain connects TRBV27 to TRBJ2-2, with no clear D. V lost 4 bases and J 2 bases, leaving 5 bases between the germline ends. This CDR3 is built from 13 residues. The V gene's germline CDR1 is MNHEY and CDR2 SMNVEV (reference sequence).

This clone has a handful of counts. The V call is TRBV11-2, the J call TRBJ2-7, with D hard to call. The V gene lost 4 bases and the J gene lost 2 bases, with 18 bases spanning the gap. The CDR3 extends over 16 amino acids. Germline CDR1 is SGHAT and CDR2 is FQNNGV. CDR3 in DNA: TGTGCCAGCAGCTCTTTCAACGACCAGGCCACCTACGAGCAGTACTTC. It codes for CASSSFNDQATYEQYF.

CDR3 sequence (DNA): TGTGCCAGTAGTAAGCCCCGGACTAGGAATGAGCAGTTCTTC. Translation: CASSKPRTRNEQFF. The V gene is TRBV19, the J gene TRBJ2-1, with 7 positions matching TRBD2. The V and J ends lost 4 bases and 7 bases, in that order; junction bases with no gene match: 7. The CDR3 spans 14 residues. CDR1 and CDR2 (germline): LNHDA, SQIVND (reference sequence).

This sequence joins TRBV4-2 and TRBJ1-5, with 7 bases identical to TRBD1. The CDR3 totals 16 residues. The J segment lost 7 bases and the V segment lost 0 bases, leaving 9 bases of the junction unmatched. CDR1 LGHNA and CDR2 YNFKEQ come from the germline V gene. The CDR3 DNA sequence: TGTGCCAGCAGCCAAGATTGGACCCAGGGGGAGCAGCCCCAGCATTTT. It encodes CASSQDWTQGEQPQHF.

The rearrangement joins TRBV30 to TRBJ2-7; D not certain. V was trimmed by 2 bases and J by 0 bases, leaving 2 bases between them. Looked up from germline, CDR1 is GTSNPN and CDR2 is SVGIG (reference sequence). There are 11 residues in the CDR3. The CDR3 spells CAWSNSYEQYF. The DNA of the CDR3 is TGTGCCTGGAGTAACTCCTACGAGCAGTACTTC.

For this clone: Distinct nucleotide sequences in the sample also encode this CDR3. The chain combines TRBV19 with TRBJ1-5; no clear D gene. Trimming pared 1 base from V and 4 bases from J, leaving 5 bases between. The germline V gene has CDR1 LNHDA and CDR2 SQIVND (reference sequence). The CDR3 length is 13 residues. The CDR3 spells CASSIGGNQPQHF. CDR3 in DNA: TGTGCCAGTAGTATAGGGGGTAATCAGCCCCAGCATTTT.

The V gene is TRBV11-2, the J gene TRBJ2-5; TRBD2 matches at 10 bases. The J segment lost 0 bases and the V segment lost 5 bases, leaving 9 bases of the junction unmatched. CDR3 size: 17 residues. From germline, CDR1 is SGHAT and CDR2 FQNNGV. The CDR3 region has the DNA TGTGCCAGCAGCCCATGGGGGGGGACTAGCGACCAAGAGACCCAGTACTTC. Protein: CASSPWGGTSDQETQYF.

V gene TRBV11-2 combines with J gene TRBJ1-5; tentative D call: TRBD1 (5 bases). CDR3 length: 13 amino acids. The V gene lost 1 base and the J gene lost 6 bases, with 7 bases spanning the gap. From germline, CDR1 is SGHAT and CDR2 FQNNGV. CDR3 amino acids: CASSLGDGQPQHF. CDR3 DNA sequence: TGTGCCAGCAGCTTAGGGGACGGTCAGCCCCAGCATTTT.

The chain combines TRBV2 with TRBJ2-7, with a possible D match to TRBD2 (6 bases). The germline V gene encodes CDR1 SNHLY and CDR2 FYNNEI. The CDR3 totals 10 residues. The germline V and J ends were trimmed by 10 bases and 7 bases, with 11 bases remaining between them. The CDR3 spells CATRAGEQYF. CDR3 DNA: TGTGCCACCCGGGCGGGGGAGCAGTACTTC.

V usage is TRBV7-2 and J usage is TRBJ1-1; D ambiguous. The CDR3 contains 14 residues. Per germline, CDR1 SGHTA and CDR2 FQGNSA. Trimming pared 5 bases from V and 0 bases from J, leaving 10 bases between. The CDR3 spells CASSHSDMNTEAFF. Here the CDR3 DNA reads TGTGCCAGCAGCCATAGTGACATGAACACTGAAGCTTTCTTT.

This sequence joins TRBV19 and TRBJ2-2; D call uncertain. Germline V gene lookup returns CDR1 LNHDA and CDR2 SQIVND (reference sequence). This CDR3 has 15 amino acids. Deletions cut 10 bases from V and 1 base from J, with 16 bases between. This chain's CDR3 is CATRPRAENTGELFF. The DNA for the CDR3 is TGTGCCACCCGCCCTAGGGCAGAGAACACCGGGGAGCTGTTTTTT.